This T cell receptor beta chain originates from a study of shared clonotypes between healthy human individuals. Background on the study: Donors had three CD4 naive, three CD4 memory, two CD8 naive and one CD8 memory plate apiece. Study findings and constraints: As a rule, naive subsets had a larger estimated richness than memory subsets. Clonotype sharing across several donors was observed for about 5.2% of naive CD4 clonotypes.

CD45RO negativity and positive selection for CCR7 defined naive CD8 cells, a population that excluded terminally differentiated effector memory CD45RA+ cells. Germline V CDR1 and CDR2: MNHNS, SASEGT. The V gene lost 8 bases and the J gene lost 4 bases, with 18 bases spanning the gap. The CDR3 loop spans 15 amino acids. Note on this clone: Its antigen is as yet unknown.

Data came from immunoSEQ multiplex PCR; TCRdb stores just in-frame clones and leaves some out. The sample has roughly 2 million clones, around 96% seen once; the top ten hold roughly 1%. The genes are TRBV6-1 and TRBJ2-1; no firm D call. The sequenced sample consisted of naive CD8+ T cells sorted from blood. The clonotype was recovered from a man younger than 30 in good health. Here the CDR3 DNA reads TGTGCCAGCTGTTTAACCTACCAATCTTACAATGAGCAGTTCTTC. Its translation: CASCLTYQSYNEQFF.